The present TCR beta chain was sequenced within a study of T cells in Graves' hyperthyroidism and ophthalmopathy. Trimming removed 11 bases from V and 5 bases from J; junction bases left unmatched: 24. This CDR3 region has 19 residues. The CDR3 regions of TCR beta were amplified from RNA transcripts. Initially, a first-round RT-PCR of the TCR CDR3 employed the HTBI primer set. Each CDR3 protein is one row after TCRdb ran MiXCR on the multiplex PCR reads. The profile shows approximately 360,000 distinct CDR3 sequences, 15% to 19% of them singletons. Patients aged 18 to 65 had newly diagnosed hyperthyroidism of under 2 months' duration. This clonotype was observed at least ten times.

The receptor comes from a woman aged 18-29 years with Graves' hyperthyroidism that later progressed to Graves' ophthalmopathy. The specimen was blood. The V gene is TRBV6-7, the J gene TRBJ2-1; TRBD2 aligns across 10 bases. TRBV6-7 is flagged as an ORF with uncertain function. CDR3 nucleotide sequence: TGTGCCGTCGCCCCGGGGCAGAAAGCGGGAGGGCCCCGCGACAATGAGCAGTTCTTC. It translates to CAVAPGQKAGGPRDNEQFF.